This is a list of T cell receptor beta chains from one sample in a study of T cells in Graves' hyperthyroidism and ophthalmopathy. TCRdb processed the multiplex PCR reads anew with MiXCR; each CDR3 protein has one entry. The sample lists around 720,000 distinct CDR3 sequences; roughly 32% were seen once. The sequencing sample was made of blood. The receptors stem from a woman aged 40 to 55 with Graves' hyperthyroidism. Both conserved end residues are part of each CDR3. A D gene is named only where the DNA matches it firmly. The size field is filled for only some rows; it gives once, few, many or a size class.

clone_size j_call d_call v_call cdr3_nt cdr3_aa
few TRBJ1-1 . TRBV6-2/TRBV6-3 TGTGCCAGCAGTCCCTGGGTTCCTTCGGCGTCTGCTTTCTTT CASSPWVPSASAFF
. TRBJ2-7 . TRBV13 TGTGCCAGCAGCCTCCTAGGACAGTCCTACGAGCAGTACTTC CASSLLGQSYEQYF
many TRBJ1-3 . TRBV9 TGTGCCAGCACCGGGACACCTGGAAACACCATATATTTT CASTGTPGNTIYF
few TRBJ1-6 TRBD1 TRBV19 TGTGCCAGTAGGACCGGGACAGGGTGGCCACCCCTCCACTTT CASRTGTGWPPLHF
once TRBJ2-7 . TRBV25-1 TGTGCCAGCATTCCAGCCTCTGGGGGCTACGAGCAGTACTTC CASIPASGGYEQYF
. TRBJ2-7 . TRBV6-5 TGTGCCAGCAGTTTAAGTCAGAGCTACGGGCAGTACTTC CASSLSQSYGQYF
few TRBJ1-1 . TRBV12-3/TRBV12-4 TGTGCCAGCAGTTCACTGGGGGCGGTCACTGAAGCTTTCTTT CASSSLGAVTEAFF
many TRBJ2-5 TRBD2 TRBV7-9 TGTGCCAGCAGCTTACCGCGGGGGTTGTTGGAGACCCAGTACTTC CASSLPRGLLETQYF
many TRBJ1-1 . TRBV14 TGTGCCAGCAGTCGGATGATGAACACTGAAGCTTTCTTT CASSRMMNTEAFF
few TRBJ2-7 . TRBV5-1 TGCGCCAGCAGCTTGCTGGGAACCTCAGGGGAGCAGTACTTC CASSLLGTSGEQYF
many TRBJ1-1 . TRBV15 TGTGCCACCAGCAGAAGCAGGGGTCCGAACACTGAAGCTTTCTTT CATSRSRGPNTEAFF
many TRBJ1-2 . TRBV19 TGTGCCAGTAGTATCCCTAACTATGGCTACACCTTC CASSIPNYGYTF
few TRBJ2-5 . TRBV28 TGTGCCAGCAGCCCTAGACTGGGAAAACAAGAGACCCAGTACTTC CASSPRLGKQETQYF
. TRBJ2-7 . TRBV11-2 TGTGCCAGCAGCTTAGTGACGAGGGGCGAGCAGTACTTC CASSLVTRGEQYF
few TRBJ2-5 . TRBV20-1 TGCAGTGCTAGAGATCCTAACCAGGGACAAGAGACCCAGTACTTC CSARDPNQGQETQYF
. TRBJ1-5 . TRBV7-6 TGTGCCGGCAGCTTGGGGGGCTCGCAGCCCCAGCATTTT CAGSLGGSQPQHF
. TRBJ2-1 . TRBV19 TGTGCCAGCAGCTTCGGGGTAAGCTCCTACAATGAGCAGTTCTTC CASSFGVSSYNEQFF
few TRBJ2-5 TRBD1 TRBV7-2 TGTGCCAGCAGCTTGGCGGGCACCAGGGGGGAGACCCAGTACTTC CASSLAGTRGETQYF
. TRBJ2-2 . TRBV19 TGTGCCAGTAGTATAGATAACTTTCCGGGCTCGGTCGGGGAGCTGTTTTTT CASSIDNFPGSVGELFF
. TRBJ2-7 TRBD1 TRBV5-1 TGCGCCAGCAGCGAACAGGGGGGCGGCACCGGCGGCGAGCAGTACTTC CASSEQGGGTGGEQYF
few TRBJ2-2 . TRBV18 TGTGCCAGCTCACCAAGGCAAACCGGGGAGCTGTTTTTT CASSPRQTGELFF
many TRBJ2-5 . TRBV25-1 TGTGCCAGCAGTGAAGGGGGTTTGGGAAGGGCGGAGACCCAGTACTTC CASSEGGLGRAETQYF
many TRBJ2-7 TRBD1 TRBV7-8 TGTGCCAGCAGCTCCGGGACAGTCTCCTCCTACGAGCAGTACTTC CASSSGTVSSYEQYF
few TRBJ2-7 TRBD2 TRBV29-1 TGCAGCGTTGTGGGGACTATCTCCTACGAGCAGTACTTC CSVVGTISYEQYF
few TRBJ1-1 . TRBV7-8 TGTGCCGGTGGGGCGGGGGGGACTGAAGCTTTCTTT CAGGAGGTEAFF
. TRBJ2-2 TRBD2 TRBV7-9 TGTGCCAGCAGCTCCTATACATGGACTAGCGGGAGTTCCACCGGGGAGCTGTTTTTT CASSSYTWTSGSSTGELFF
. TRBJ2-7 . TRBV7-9 TGTGCCAGCACCCAAGTGGCGGCTCAAGAGCAGTACTTC CASTQVAAQEQYF
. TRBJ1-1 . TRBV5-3 TGTGCCAGCCTTACCCCGGGGAATTTCGCTGAAGCTTTCTTT CASLTPGNFAEAFF
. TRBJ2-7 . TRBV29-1 TGCAGCGTTGGGTTTAGGAGGGGCAATGAGCAGTACTTC CSVGFRRGNEQYF
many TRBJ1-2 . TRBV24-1 TGTGCCACCAGTGATCCTTACCGGACGGCCGGCGGCTACACCTTC CATSDPYRTAGGYTF
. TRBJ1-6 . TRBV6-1 TGTGCCAGCAGTACACCGGGACCCGAGCCCCCTTCACCCCTCCACTTT CASSTPGPEPPSPLHF
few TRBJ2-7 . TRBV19 TGTGCCAGTAGTTCCCGGGAGTTCGAGCAGTACTTC CASSSREFEQYF
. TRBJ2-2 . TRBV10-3 TGTGCCAGCAGTTACAGCTGGACGTTTACGAACACCGGGGAGCTGTTTTTT CASSYSWTFTNTGELFF
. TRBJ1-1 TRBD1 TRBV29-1 TGCAGCGTCGAGAGGACAGGGAACACTGAAGCTTTCTTT CSVERTGNTEAFF
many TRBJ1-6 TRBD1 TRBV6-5 TGTGCCAGCAGTTCCCAGGGGGTTACCCTCCACTTT CASSSQGVTLHF